This is a list of T cell receptor beta chains from one sample in a study of blood T cell repertoires in COVID-19. Some clones are missing from TCRdb's copy, which holds only in-frame ones; the method was immunoSEQ multiplex PCR. The sample lists hundreds of thousands of clones, roughly 90% occurring once. The sequenced sample consisted of peripheral blood. The receptors were sampled from a woman in her 40s who had recovered from COVID-19. The CDR3 runs from the conserved cysteine through the conserved F or W. The D gene is left open where the match is weak. For some rows the clone size is stated as once, few or many, or as a class when expanded; others skip it.

>TRBJ2-7|TRBV3-1/TRBV3-2|.|TRBD1
CASSRGQGGVLRLYEQYF
TGTGCCAGCAGCCGCGGACAGGGGGGGGTACTGAGACTCTACGAGCAGTACTTC
>TRBJ1-2|TRBV19|.|TRBD1
CASSLGTVANYGYTF
TGTGCCAGTAGTCTCGGGACAGTAGCTAACTATGGCTACACCTTC
>TRBJ2-7|TRBV7-6|.|TRBD1
CASSVRGTGVHEQYF
TGTGCCAGCAGCGTTAGGGGGACAGGGGTACACGAGCAGTACTTC
>TRBJ1-2|TRBV30|.|.
CAWTGGTYGYTF
TGTGCCTGGACAGGTGGGACTTATGGCTACACCTTC
>TRBJ2-2|TRBV14|.|.
CASSRITGTTNTGELFF
TGTGCCAGCAGCCGAATTACCGGGACAACGAACACCGGGGAGCTGTTTTTT
>TRBJ1-5|TRBV15|.|.
CATSRDPGPQPQHF
TGTGCCACCAGCAGAGATCCGGGTCCTCAGCCCCAGCATTTT
>TRBJ1-5|TRBV24-1|.|TRBD1
CATSDPRQGFQPQHF
TGTGCCACCAGTGATCCACGACAGGGGTTCCAGCCCCAGCATTTT
>TRBJ1-2|TRBV27|.|TRBD1
CASSFQSTSGTGLGYTF
TGTGCCAGCAGTTTCCAATCAACATCCGGGACAGGGCTGGGCTACACCTTC
>TRBJ1-5|TRBV19|.|TRBD1
CASSVTGTGENQPQHF
TGTGCCAGTAGTGTTACCGGGACAGGGGAGAATCAGCCCCAGCATTTT
>TRBJ1-5|TRBV19|.|.
CASSITDSNQPQHF
TGTGCCAGTAGTATCACAGATAGCAATCAGCCCCAGCATTTT
>TRBJ2-2|TRBV2|once|.
CASSRQDSSNTGELFF
TGTGCCAGCAGTCGGCAGGATTCCTCGAACACCGGGGAGCTGTTTTTT
>TRBJ2-7|TRBV12-1|.|.
CASSPPSLLAGVAYEQYF
TGTGCCAGCAGCCCCCCCTCCCTTCTAGCGGGAGTCGCCTACGAGCAGTACTTC
>TRBJ2-5|TRBV24-1|.|TRBD1
CATSDIGTGQETQYF
TGTGCCACCAGTGATATCGGGACAGGCCAAGAGACCCAGTACTTC
>TRBJ1-5|TRBV30|.|.
CAWSFRSEGPQHF
TGTGCCTGGAGTTTTCGCTCCGAGGGGCCCCAGCATTTT
>TRBJ2-7|TRBV6-2/TRBV6-3|once|.
CASSYSWLSGEWGQYF
TGTGCCAGCAGTTACTCGTGGCTCTCTGGGGAGTGGGGGCAGTACTTC
>TRBJ1-2|TRBV3-1/TRBV3-2|few|.
CASSQTTGFNYGYTF
TGTGCCAGCAGCCAAACGACAGGTTTTAACTATGGCTACACCTTC
>TRBJ1-2|TRBV14|.|.
CASSQDRAYGYTF
TGTGCCAGCAGCCAAGACAGGGCCTATGGCTACACCTTC
>TRBJ2-4|TRBV5-4|.|TRBD1
CASSWLGQLNIQYF
TGTGCCAGCAGCTGGCTGGGACAGTTAAACATTCAGTACTTC
>TRBJ2-2|TRBV25-1|.|.
CASSELGTLNTGELFF
TGTGCCAGCAGTGAACTGGGGACACTGAACACCGGGGAGCTGTTTTTT
>TRBJ2-5|TRBV19|.|TRBD2
CASSQRGPQETQYF
TGTGCCAGTAGCCAGCGGGGGCCCCAAGAGACCCAGTACTTC
>TRBJ1-5|TRBV6-5|.|.
CASSGWGGRNQPQHF
TGTGCCAGCTCCGGGTGGGGGGGGCGGAATCAGCCCCAGCATTTT
>TRBJ2-7|TRBV4-2|.|TRBD1
CASSQGDRDVHEQYF
TGTGCCAGCAGCCAAGGAGACAGGGATGTCCACGAGCAGTACTTC
>TRBJ2-1|TRBV24-1|few|TRBD2
CATSDTLLAGGRNEQFF
TGTGCCACCAGTGATACCCTACTAGCGGGAGGTAGGAATGAGCAGTTCTTC
>TRBJ2-1|TRBV5-1|.|.
CASSLAFNEQFF
TGCGCCAGCAGCTTGGCCTTCAATGAGCAGTTCTTC
>TRBJ1-1|TRBV11-3|.|.
CASSPQVTGLAEAFF
TGTGCCAGCAGCCCCCAGGTTACGGGACTCGCTGAAGCTTTCTTT
>TRBJ1-6|TRBV4-1|.|.
CASWEVGRGPLGSPLHF
TGCGCCAGCTGGGAAGTCGGAAGGGGCCCTTTGGGTTCACCCCTCCACTTT
>TRBJ1-2|TRBV20-1|.|.
CSAPGIYGYTF
TGCAGTGCCCCAGGAATCTATGGCTACACCTTC
>TRBJ2-7|TRBV9|.|.
CASSVGGESSYEQYF
TGTGCCAGCAGCGTAGGTGGTGAGTCCTCCTACGAGCAGTACTTC